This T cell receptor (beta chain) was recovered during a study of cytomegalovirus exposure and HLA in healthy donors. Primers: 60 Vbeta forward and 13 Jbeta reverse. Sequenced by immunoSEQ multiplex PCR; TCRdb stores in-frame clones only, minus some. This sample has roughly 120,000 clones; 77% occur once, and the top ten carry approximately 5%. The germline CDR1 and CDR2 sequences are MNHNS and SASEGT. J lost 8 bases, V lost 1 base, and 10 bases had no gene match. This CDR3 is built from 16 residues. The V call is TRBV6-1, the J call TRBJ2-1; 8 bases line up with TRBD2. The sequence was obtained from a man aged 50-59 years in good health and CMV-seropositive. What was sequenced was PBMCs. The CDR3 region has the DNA TGTGCCAGCAGTGAAGTTCGCAGCGGGAGTAGAGATGAGCAGTTCTTC. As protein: CASSEVRSGSRDEQFF.